A single sample is the source of the 20 T cell receptor beta chains below, sequenced in a study of T cells expressing NK-cell markers. From the 5' RACE reads, TCRdb lists one entry per CDR3 protein and no DNA. In total, the table holds roughly 390,000 distinct CDR3 sequences. Sequencing used blood T cells: a sorted CD56 or NKG2C T cell subset, CD4+ or CD8+ T cells, or bulk PBMC T cells (not recorded which). The receptor source for this set is a man between 18 and 69 years old in good health.

This chain joins TRBV27 and TRBJ2-7; as DNA is missing, the TRBD1 call by TCRdb cannot be tested. Per the germline V gene, CDR1 is MNHEY and CDR2 is SMNVEV (reference sequence). The CDR3 sequence is 17 residues long. CDR3 sequence: CASSWGPGTPPGYEQYF.

This sequence joins TRBV2 and TRBJ2-1. This CDR3 is built from 12 residues. CDR1 and CDR2 (germline): SNHLY, FYNNEI. CDR3 protein: CASSAGFNEQFF.

V and J are TRBV7-8 and TRBJ2-5; with no DNA, the TCRdb D assignment of TRBD2 cannot be verified. CDR3 length: 17 amino acids. Germline CDR1 and CDR2: SGHVS and FQNEAQ. The chain's CDR3 is CASSPGTSSIPQETQYF.

The V and J genes are TRBV10-3 and TRBJ2-3; TCRdb lists TRBD1, though no DNA is available to test this call. Germline V gene data show CDR1 as ENHRY and CDR2 as SYGVKD. The CDR3 covers 14 residues. The CDR3 protein is CAISGREGADTQYF.

The rearrangement joins TRBV12-3 or TRBV12-4 to TRBJ2-1; with no DNA, the TCRdb D assignment of TRBD1 cannot be verified. CDR3 length: 16 residues. The CDR3 region is CASTLPGLTSYNEQFF.

This chain connects TRBV7-9 to TRBJ1-2. The CDR3 covers 14 residues. Per germline, CDR1 SEHNR and CDR2 FQNEAQ (reference sequence). The CDR3 loop is CASSLRTTNYGYTF.

V is TRBV29-1 and J is TRBJ1-5; as DNA is missing, the TRBD1 call by TCRdb cannot be tested. The length of the CDR3 is 14 residues. CDR1 is SQVTM, CDR2 ANQGSEA, per germline. The CDR3 sequence is CSVEEGGAGRPQHF.

V and J are TRBV4-1 and TRBJ1-1. CDR1 and CDR2 (germline): MGHRA, YSYEKL. This CDR3 has 16 amino acids. The CDR3 loop reads CASSQDLFGQYTEAFF.

The V call is TRBV7-8, the J call TRBJ2-1; TCRdb indicates TRBD2, and absent DNA this call remains unverified. The CDR3 has 16 amino acids. Germline V lookup: CDR1 SGHVS, CDR2 FQNEAQ. The CDR3 loop is CASTASGMSSYNEQFF.

The rearrangement uses TRBV12-5 and TRBJ1-5. Per the germline V gene, CDR1 is LGHNT and CDR2 is FRNRAP. This CDR3 spans 16 amino acids. The CDR3 reads CASGLVEGLSNQPQHF.

The V gene is TRBV20-1, the J gene TRBJ1-1. This CDR3 contains 11 residues. Germline-derived CDR1 and CDR2 are DFQATT and SNEGSKA (reference sequence). The CDR3 sequence is CSAQGPIEAFF.

The gene calls are TRBV2 and TRBJ2-1; TCRdb outputs TRBD1, but without DNA this stays unchecked. CDR1 and CDR2 (germline): SNHLY, FYNNEI. The CDR3 loop spans 13 amino acids. CDR3 loop: CATTGQGDNEQFF.

The chain carries TRBV6-2 or TRBV6-3 and TRBJ1-1. Germline-derived CDR1 and CDR2 are MNHEY and SVGEGT. CDR3 length: 12 residues. The CDR3 here is CASTSGYTEAFF.

The chain joins TRBV6-1 to TRBJ2-1. This CDR3 contains 14 residues. Germline-derived CDR1 and CDR2 are MNHNS and SASEGT. CDR3 sequence reads: CASSATRTYNEQFF.

This chain links TRBV20-1 with TRBJ2-1; TCRdb indicates TRBD2, and absent DNA this call remains unverified. The CDR3 sequence is 14 residues long. In germline, CDR1 is DFQATT, CDR2 SNEGSKA (reference sequence). The CDR3 spells CSAYGGTSVNEQFF.

The chain recombines TRBV5-1 with TRBJ1-2. This CDR3 is built from 15 residues. Germline assignment: CDR1 SGHRS and CDR2 YFSETQ. The CDR3 protein is CASSLEGESLYGYTF. Looking up the rest from reference TRBV5-1 and TRBJ1-2 gives the full variable domain: KAGVTQTPRYLIKTRGQQVTLSCSPISGHRSVSWYQQTPGQGLQFLFEYFSETQRNKGNFPGRFSGRQFSNSRSEMNVSTLELGDSALYLCASSLEGESLYGYTFGSGTRLTVV.

J is TRBJ2-7 and V is TRBV2; the D call of TRBD1 rests on TCRdb alone, since no DNA is present to check it. CDR1 and CDR2 from the germline V gene are SNHLY and FYNNEI. The CDR3 totals 14 residues. The CDR3 here is CASRPGQGVWEQYF.

The chain joins TRBV7-6 to TRBJ2-2; TCRdb selects TRBD1, and the lack of DNA leaves this call unchecked. This CDR3 contains 14 residues. Germline CDR1 reads SGHVS; CDR2 reads FNYEAQ. The CDR3 sequence: CASSLTGTKGELFF.

The chain is built from TRBV7-2 and TRBJ2-5; TCRdb picks TRBD2, but there is no DNA to check that call. Germline V gene data show CDR1 as SGHTA and CDR2 as FQGNSA. This CDR3 contains 16 residues. CDR3 region: CASSLVGARSRETQYF.

This chain links TRBV28 with TRBJ1-5; lacking DNA, the TRBD1 call made by TCRdb goes unchecked. CDR1 and CDR2 from the germline V gene are MDHEN and SYDVKM. The CDR3 extends over 16 amino acids. CDR3 residues: CASSLGQGTSNQPQHF.